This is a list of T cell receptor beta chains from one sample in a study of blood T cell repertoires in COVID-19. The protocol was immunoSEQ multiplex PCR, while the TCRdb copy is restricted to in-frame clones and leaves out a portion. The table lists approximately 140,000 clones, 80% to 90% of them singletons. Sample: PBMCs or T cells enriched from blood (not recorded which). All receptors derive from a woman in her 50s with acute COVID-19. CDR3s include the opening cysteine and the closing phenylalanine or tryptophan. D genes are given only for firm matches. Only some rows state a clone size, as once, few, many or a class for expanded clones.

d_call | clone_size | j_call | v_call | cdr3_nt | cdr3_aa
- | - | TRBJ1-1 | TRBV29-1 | TGCAGCGTTGAAAGACAGCTGAACACTGAAGCTTTCTTT | CSVERQLNTEAFF
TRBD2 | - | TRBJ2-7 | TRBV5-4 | TGTGCCAGCAGCTTGGGGACTAGCGGGAGTCAAGCTAACGAGCAGTACTTC | CASSLGTSGSQANEQYF
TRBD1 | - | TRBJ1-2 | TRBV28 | TGTGCCAGCAGTTTACTCGGACAGGGAAACTATGGCTACACCTTC | CASSLLGQGNYGYTF
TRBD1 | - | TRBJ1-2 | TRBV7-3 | TGTGCCAGCAGCCCGTGGGGGGACAGGGATGAATCTAACTATGGCTACACCTTC | CASSPWGDRDESNYGYTF
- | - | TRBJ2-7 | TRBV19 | TGTGCCAGTAGTATAGAAGGGGGCTACGAGCAGTACTTC | CASSIEGGYEQYF
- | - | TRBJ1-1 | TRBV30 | TGTGCCTGGCTTCGAGGGGGTGGGAGGGCTGAAGCTTTCTTT | CAWLRGGGRAEAFF
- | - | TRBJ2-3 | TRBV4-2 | TGTGCCAGCAGCCCCCCGGGTCCCTCTGGTGTTACGCAGTATTTT | CASSPPGPSGVTQYF
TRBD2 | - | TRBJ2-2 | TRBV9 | TGTGCCAGCAGCGTAGCTACTAGCGGGGGGTGGACCGGGGAGCTGTTTTTT | CASSVATSGGWTGELFF
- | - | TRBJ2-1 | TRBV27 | TGTGCCAGCAGTGTTAGGCGGCGGGAAGGCAACAATGAGCAGTTCTTC | CASSVRRREGNNEQFF
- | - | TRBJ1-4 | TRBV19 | TGTGCCAGTAGTCCAGGGACGGGGGCAACTAATGAAAAACTGTTTTTT | CASSPGTGATNEKLFF
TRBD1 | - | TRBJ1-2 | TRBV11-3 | TGTGCCAGCAGCTTAAGGCAGGGGGCCGATGGCTACACCTTC | CASSLRQGADGYTF
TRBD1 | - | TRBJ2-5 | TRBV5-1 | TGCGCCAGCAGCCCCGGACAGGGGGGAGAGACCCAGTACTTC | CASSPGQGGETQYF
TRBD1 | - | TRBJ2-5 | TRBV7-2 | TGTGCCAGCAGCTTAGGATTGGGCGGGACAGGGGGTTTCGAGACCCAGTACTTC | CASSLGLGGTGGFETQYF
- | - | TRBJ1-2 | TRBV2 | TGTGCCAGCAGCGGGAATAGTCGTAGCTACACCTTC | CASSGNSRSYTF
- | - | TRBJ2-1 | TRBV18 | TGTGCCAGCTCACCTTGGACCGGGAACCACTACAATGAGCAGTTCTTC | CASSPWTGNHYNEQFF
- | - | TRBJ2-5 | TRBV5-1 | TGCGCCAGCAGCCCCGCGGGTGCTAGGGAGACCCAGTACTTC | CASSPAGARETQYF
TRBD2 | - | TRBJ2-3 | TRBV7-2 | TGTGCCAGCAGCTTAGCGGGGACTAGCGCCACAGATACGCAGTATTTT | CASSLAGTSATDTQYF
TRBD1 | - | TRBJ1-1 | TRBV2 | TGTGCCAGCAGGGATACAGGGGAGAACACTGAAGCTTTCTTT | CASRDTGENTEAFF
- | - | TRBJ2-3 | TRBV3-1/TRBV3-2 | TGTGCCAGCAGCCAAGGGTACCTCTCCTACACAGATACGCAGTATTTT | CASSQGYLSYTDTQYF
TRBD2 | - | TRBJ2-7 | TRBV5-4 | TGTGCCAGCAGCTATGGACTAGCGGGACCATACGAGCAGTACTTC | CASSYGLAGPYEQYF
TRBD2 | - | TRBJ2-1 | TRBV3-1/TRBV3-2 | TGTGCCAGCAGTCATAGCGGGAGGAGTACTGAGCAGTTCTTC | CASSHSGRSTEQFF
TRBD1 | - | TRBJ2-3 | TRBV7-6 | TGTGCCAGCAGCTTAGCTGCTACAGGGGATGCGGATACGCAGTATTTT | CASSLAATGDADTQYF
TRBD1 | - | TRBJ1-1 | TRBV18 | TGTGCCAGCTCACTTGGGGCTAACAGGGGCAGCGCATCCAGGAACACTGAAGCTTTCTTT | CASSLGANRGSASRNTEAFF
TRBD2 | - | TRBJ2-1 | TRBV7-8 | TGTGCCAGCAGCCTTACTAGCGGGAGTGCTGATGAGCAGTTCTTC | CASSLTSGSADEQFF
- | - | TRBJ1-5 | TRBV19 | TGTGCCAGTAGTATTTCAGGGTATAGCAATCAGCCCCAGCATTTT | CASSISGYSNQPQHF
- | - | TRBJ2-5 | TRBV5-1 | TGCGCCAGCAGCTTGGCCAACGGGGAGACCCAGTACTTC | CASSLANGETQYF
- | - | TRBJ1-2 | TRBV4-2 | TGTGCCAGCAGCAACTCCCACTATGGCTACACCTTC | CASSNSHYGYTF
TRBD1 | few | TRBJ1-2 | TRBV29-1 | TGCAGCGTTGGGACAGGGAACTATGGCTACACCTTC | CSVGTGNYGYTF
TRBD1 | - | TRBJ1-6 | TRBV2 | TGTGCCAGCACGGGACAGGGGGTTGTGGAATCACCCCTCCACTTT | CASTGQGVVESPLHF